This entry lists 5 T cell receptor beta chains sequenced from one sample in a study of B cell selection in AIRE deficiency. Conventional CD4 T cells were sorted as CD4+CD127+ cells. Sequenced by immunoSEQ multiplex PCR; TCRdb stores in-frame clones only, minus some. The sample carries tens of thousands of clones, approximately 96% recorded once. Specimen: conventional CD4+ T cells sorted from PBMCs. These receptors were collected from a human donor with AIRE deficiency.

CDR3 amino acids: CASTPGTSVYEQYF. Here the CDR3 DNA reads TGTGCCAGCACGCCCGGGACTAGTGTCTACGAGCAGTACTTC. This chain uses TRBV6-1 with TRBJ2-7; TRBD2 aligns across 8 bases. This CDR3 spans 14 amino acids. Germline V gene data show CDR1 as MNHNS and CDR2 as SASEGT. Trimming removed 7 bases from V and 3 bases from J; junction bases left unmatched: 8.

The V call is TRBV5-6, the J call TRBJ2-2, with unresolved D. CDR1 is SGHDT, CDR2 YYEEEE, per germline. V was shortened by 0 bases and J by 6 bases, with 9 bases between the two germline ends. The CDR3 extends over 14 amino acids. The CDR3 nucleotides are TGTGCCAGCAGCTTGGAACTAAGATCCGGGGAGCTGTTTTTT. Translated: CASSLELRSGELFF.

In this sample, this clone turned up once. DNA for the CDR3: TGTGCCAGTAGACCTACAGGGATCCACGAGCAGTACTTC. Translation: CASRPTGIHEQYF. This chain joins TRBV19 and TRBJ2-7, with D maybe TRBD1 (6 bases). The CDR3 loop spans 13 amino acids. Between the trimmed V and J ends, which lost 6 bases and 5 bases, there was a span of 14 bases. Germline V lookup: CDR1 LNHDA, CDR2 SQIVND (reference sequence).

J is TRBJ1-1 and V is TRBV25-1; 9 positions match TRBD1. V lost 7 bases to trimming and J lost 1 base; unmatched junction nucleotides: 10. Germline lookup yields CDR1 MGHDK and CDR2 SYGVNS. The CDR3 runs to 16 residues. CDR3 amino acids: CASTGTGTGKNTEAFF. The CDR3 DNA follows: TGTGCCAGCACCGGGACAGGGACGGGAAAGAACACTGAAGCTTTCTTT. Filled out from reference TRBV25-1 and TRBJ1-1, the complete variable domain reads EADIYQTPRYLVIGTGKKITLECSQTMGHDKMYWYQQDPGMELHLIHYSYGVNSTEKGDLSSESTVSRIRTEHFPLTLESARPSHTSQYLCASTGTGTGKNTEAFFGQGTRLTVV.

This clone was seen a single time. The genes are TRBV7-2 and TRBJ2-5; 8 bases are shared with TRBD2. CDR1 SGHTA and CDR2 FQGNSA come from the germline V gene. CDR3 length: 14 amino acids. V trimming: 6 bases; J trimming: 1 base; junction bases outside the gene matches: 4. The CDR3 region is CASSRGGVQETQYF. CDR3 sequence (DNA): TGTGCCAGCAGTCGGGGGGGGGTCCAAGAGACCCAGTACTTC.